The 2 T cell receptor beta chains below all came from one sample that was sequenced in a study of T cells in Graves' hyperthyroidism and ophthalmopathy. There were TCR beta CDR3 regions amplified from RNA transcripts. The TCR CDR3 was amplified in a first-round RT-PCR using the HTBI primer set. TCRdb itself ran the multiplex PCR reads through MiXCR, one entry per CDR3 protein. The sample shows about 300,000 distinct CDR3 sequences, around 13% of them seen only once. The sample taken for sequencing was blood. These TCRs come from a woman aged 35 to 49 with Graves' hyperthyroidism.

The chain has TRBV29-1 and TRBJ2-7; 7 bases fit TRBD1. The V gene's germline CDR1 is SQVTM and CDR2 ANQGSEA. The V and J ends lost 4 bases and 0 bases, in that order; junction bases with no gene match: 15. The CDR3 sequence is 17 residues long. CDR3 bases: TGCAGCGTTGCCCTACCAAACACGGACAGGATCTCCTACGAGCAGTACTTC. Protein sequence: CSVALPNTDRISYEQYF.

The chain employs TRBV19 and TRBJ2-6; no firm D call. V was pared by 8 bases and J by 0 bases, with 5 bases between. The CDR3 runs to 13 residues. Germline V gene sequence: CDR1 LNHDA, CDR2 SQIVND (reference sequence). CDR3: CASALSGANVLTF. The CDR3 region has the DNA TGTGCCAGTGCCCTCTCTGGGGCCAACGTCCTGACTTTC.